The 14 T cell receptor beta chains below were found in one sample sequenced in a study of cytomegalovirus exposure and HLA in healthy donors. With 60 Vbeta and 13 Jbeta primers, the PCR was carried out. TCRdb's table, derived via immunoSEQ multiplex PCR, lists solely in-frame clones and lacks some. The table shows approximately 190,000 clones, with 82% occurring only once. The sample comprised PBMCs. All receptors derive from a woman aged 45-59 years in good health and CMV-seropositive.

The chain recombines TRBV7-6 with TRBJ1-4; 10 bases agree with TRBD1. This CDR3 spans 16 amino acids. The V segment lost 1 base and the J segment 3 bases; nucleotides outside the gene matches: 2. CDR1 and CDR2 from the germline V gene are SGHVS and FNYEAQ. CDR3 in amino acids: CASSLEGTGANEKLFF. As DNA, the CDR3 is TGTGCCAGCAGCTTAGAGGGGACAGGGGCTAATGAAAAACTGTTTTTT.

The V and J genes are TRBV28 and TRBJ2-7; TRBD1 might be the D (6 bases). CDR3 length: 13 residues. CDR1 is MDHEN, CDR2 SYDVKM, per germline. V was pared by 10 bases and J by 1 base, with 14 bases between. For the CDR3, the DNA is TGTGCCACCCCTGACAGGCGATCCTACGAGCAGTACTTC. Residues: CATPDRRSYEQYF. Based on the CDR3 plus reference TRBV28 and TRBJ2-7, the full variable domain is DVKVTQSSRYLVKRTGEKVFLECVQDMDHENMFWYRQDPGLGLRLIYFSYDVKMKEKGDIPEGYSVSREKKERFSLILESASTNQTSMYLCATPDRRSYEQYFGPGTRLTVT.

V is TRBV7-2 and J is TRBJ1-2; a possible D gene is TRBD1 (6 bases). The CDR3 sequence is 14 residues long. V was cut by 1 base and J by 5 bases, with 11 bases left in between. The germline V gene has CDR1 SGHTA and CDR2 FQGNSA. In nucleotides, the CDR3 is TGTGCCAGCAGCTTAGAGCAGGGGCCTTATGGCTACACCTTC. Protein sequence: CASSLEQGPYGYTF.

The chain carries TRBV11-2 and TRBJ2-1; 7 bases fit TRBD2. The germline V gene has CDR1 SGHAT and CDR2 FQNNGV. Trimming took 6 bases from V and 0 from J; bases not matched to a gene: 8. This CDR3 contains 16 residues. Written as DNA, the CDR3 is TGTGCCAGCAGACCAACGCGGGGGATCTCCTACAATGAGCAGTTCTTC. It codes for CASRPTRGISYNEQFF.

This clone showed up just a few times. The gene calls are TRBV11-2 and TRBJ2-5; the match to TRBD2 covers 8 bases. Losses at the gene ends were 1 base for V and 1 base for J; bases not matched to a gene: 2. CDR3 length: 15 residues. Looked up from germline, CDR1 is SGHAT and CDR2 is FQNNGV. The CDR3 bases are TGTGCCAGCAGCTTAGCGGGGGGGCTCCAAGAGACCCAGTACTTC. This sequence encodes CASSLAGGLQETQYF.

The J gene is TRBJ1-2, the V gene TRBV18; D gene ambiguous. The V end was cut by 6 bases, the J end by 3 bases, with 20 bases between. Germline V gene sequence: CDR1 KGHSH, CDR2 LQKENI. This CDR3 spans 16 amino acids. CDR3 in amino acids: CASSSTASSVDYGYTF. The CDR3 coding sequence is TGTGCCAGCTCTTCCACAGCCAGCTCGGTCGACTATGGCTACACCTTC.

This clone was detected a few times. The chain employs TRBV7-2 and TRBJ2-7; tentative D call: TRBD1 (6 bases). Trimming left V 1 base short and J 7 bases short, with 8 bases between. Per the germline V gene, CDR1 is SGHTA and CDR2 is FQGNSA. The CDR3 length is 12 residues. The CDR3 coding sequence is TGTGCCAGCAGCTTAGTTCAGGGGGAGCAGTACTTC. Its translation is CASSLVQGEQYF.

The chain links TRBV28 to TRBJ2-5; a weak D match, TRBD1 (6 bases). The DNA end is a closer match to TRBJ2-7, so the J assignment may be wrong. This CDR3 has 13 amino acids. The V gene's germline CDR1 is MDHEN and CDR2 SYDVKM. The CDR3 bases are TGTGCCAGCAGCAACCCCCAGGGGTTCGAGCAGTACTTC. Amino acids: CASSNPQGFEQYF.

The chain couples TRBV27 to TRBJ2-7; weak D call: TRBD1 (6 bases). Between the trimmed V and J ends, which lost 6 bases and 0 bases, there was a span of 12 bases. This CDR3 is built from 14 residues. Germline V lookup: CDR1 MNHEY, CDR2 SMNVEV (reference sequence). CDR3 protein: CASSWNRDSYEQYF. The CDR3 coding sequence is TGTGCCAGCAGCTGGAACAGGGACTCCTACGAGCAGTACTTC.

This clone was seen more than once but under ten times. The chain joins TRBV4-1 to TRBJ1-6; D is unresolved. The germline V and J ends were trimmed by 2 bases and 6 bases, with 8 bases remaining between them. The CDR3 contains 14 residues. The germline V gene has CDR1 MGHRA and CDR2 YSYEKL. The CDR3 nucleotides read TGCGCCAGCAGCCAACGGTCGGGTAATTCACCCCTCCACTTT. This encodes CASSQRSGNSPLHF.

The chain has TRBV7-9 and TRBJ1-2; TRBD1 aligns across 7 bases. The CDR3 covers 15 residues. Germline V gene data show CDR1 as SEHNR and CDR2 as FQNEAQ (reference sequence). J was trimmed by 5 bases and V by 5 bases; bases with no gene match: 11. The CDR3: CASSVLGQPTYGYTF. The CDR3 bases are TGTGCCAGCAGCGTGCTGGGACAGCCGACATATGGCTACACCTTC.

The genes are TRBV2 and TRBJ2-3, with TRBD1 matching 8 bases. Germline trimming cut 6 bases from V and 8 bases from J; bases unmatched to any gene: 13. The CDR3 sequence is 15 residues long. Germline CDR1 is SNHLY and CDR2 is FYNNEI. The CDR3 DNA reads TGTGCCAGCAGAGGACAGGGAGGAGTGGCAGGTACGCAGTATTTT. Translated: CASRGQGGVAGTQYF.

The chain couples TRBV7-2 to TRBJ1-4; 9 positions agree with TRBD1. With V trimmed by 1 base and J by 6 bases, 3 bases remained unmatched. This CDR3 comprises 15 residues. Germline V CDR1 and CDR2: SGHTA, FQGNSA. CDR3 amino acids: CASSLGDREYEKLFF. CDR3 DNA: TGTGCCAGCAGCTTAGGGGACAGGGAATATGAAAAACTGTTTTTT.

This rearrangement joins TRBV2 to TRBJ1-4, with D unclear. Looked up from germline, CDR1 is SNHLY and CDR2 is FYNNEI. V shed 2 bases and J shed 8 bases, with 9 bases lying between them. The CDR3 extends over 13 amino acids. The CDR3 bases are TGTGCCAGCAGTGAATTCCCGCGGGAAAAACTGTTTTTT. Amino acid sequence: CASSEFPREKLFF.